This T cell receptor (beta chain) was obtained from a study of cytomegalovirus exposure and HLA in healthy donors. Study results and caveats: Being indistinguishable, some V segments were excluded, TRBV6-2 and TRBV6-3 among them. The HLA-A and HLA-B alleles of most subjects were reportedly predicted accurately from TCR beta sequences.

Healthy individuals who donated bone marrow served as the donors. Remarks on this clone: Its target is unknown.

The PCR used 60 Vbeta and 13 Jbeta primers. The repertoire was sequenced with immunoSEQ multiplex PCR; TCRdb's copy has only in-frame clones and lacks some. The sample has over 200,000 clones; around 80% are singletons. Per germline, CDR1 LGHNT and CDR2 FRNRAP. V lost 5 bases and J lost 0, with 14 bases in between. The CDR3 has 17 residues. This chain connects TRBV12-5 to TRBJ1-6, with a weak D call TRBD1 (5 bases). This sequence originates from a male donor in good health and CMV-seronegative. Sequencing input: PBMCs. In DNA, the CDR3 is TGTGCTAGTGGTCCAGGGAGGAGGAGCTCCTATAATTCACCCCTCCACTTT. Translated, it gives CASGPGRRSSYNSPLHF.